The rows below give T cell receptor beta chains drawn from one sample of a study of shared clonotypes between healthy human individuals. Sequencing was performed with immunoSEQ multiplex PCR; in TCRdb, only in-frame clones are kept and a portion is missing. This sample carries approximately 1,500,000 clones, roughly 97% of them seen once, and the ten largest clones take 1% to 1.5%. Sequenced material: naive CD4+ T cells sorted from blood. These receptors were obtained from a man in his thirties or forties in good health. Both conserved end residues are part of each CDR3. Each record gives: V gene, D gene, J gene, clone size, CDR3 DNA, CDR3 protein. The D gene is left open where the match is weak. Part of the rows lack a size; the others show once, few, many or a class for expanded clones.

v_call: TRBV27; d_call: .; j_call: TRBJ2-7; clone_size: .; cdr3_nt: TGTGCCAGCAGCTCACAGGGGGTTACTAGCGCCTACGAGCAGTACTTC; cdr3_aa: CASSSQGVTSAYEQYF
v_call: TRBV5-1; d_call: TRBD1; j_call: TRBJ1-4; clone_size: once; cdr3_nt: TGCGCCAGCAATCCAGGGGGTCTTGAAAAACTGTTTTTT; cdr3_aa: CASNPGGLEKLFF
v_call: TRBV7-6; d_call: .; j_call: TRBJ2-3; clone_size: .; cdr3_nt: TGTGCCAGCAGCTTACGGGGCGAGGTCACAGATACGCAGTATTTT; cdr3_aa: CASSLRGEVTDTQYF
v_call: TRBV7-6; d_call: .; j_call: TRBJ2-7; clone_size: .; cdr3_nt: TGTGCCAGCAGCTTAGCCTCGGGACCGGGATACGAGCAGTACTTC; cdr3_aa: CASSLASGPGYEQYF
v_call: TRBV9; d_call: .; j_call: TRBJ1-1; clone_size: .; cdr3_nt: TGTGCCAGCAGCGTAGATCCAGGTCGGGAAGGCACTGAAGCTTTCTTT; cdr3_aa: CASSVDPGREGTEAFF
v_call: TRBV5-4; d_call: .; j_call: TRBJ2-5; clone_size: .; cdr3_nt: TGTGCCAGCAGCCCCTTGGAAGGGGGGACCCAGTACTTC; cdr3_aa: CASSPLEGGTQYF
v_call: TRBV29-1; d_call: TRBD2; j_call: TRBJ2-3; clone_size: .; cdr3_nt: TGCAGCGTTGCCGTAGTGGCGGGAGCAGATACGCAGTATTTT; cdr3_aa: CSVAVVAGADTQYF
v_call: TRBV5-1; d_call: .; j_call: TRBJ2-1; clone_size: .; cdr3_nt: TGCGCCAGCAGCTTGGGCCCGAGGAGCTCCTACAATGAGCAGTTCTTC; cdr3_aa: CASSLGPRSSYNEQFF
v_call: TRBV23-1; d_call: .; j_call: TRBJ2-4; clone_size: .; cdr3_nt: TGCGCCAGCAGTCAAGTAACAGGGCCATGCCAAATCCTAGCCAAAAACATTCAGTACTTC; cdr3_aa: CASSQVTGPCQILAKNIQYF
v_call: TRBV7-2; d_call: .; j_call: TRBJ2-1; clone_size: .; cdr3_nt: TGTGCCAGCAGCTTAATTCCGGACACGACCAACAATGAGCAGTTCTTC; cdr3_aa: CASSLIPDTTNNEQFF
v_call: TRBV5-1; d_call: .; j_call: TRBJ2-7; clone_size: .; cdr3_nt: TGCGCCAGCAGCCCCACAGGGCTCTACGAGCAGTACTTC; cdr3_aa: CASSPTGLYEQYF
v_call: TRBV6-5; d_call: .; j_call: TRBJ2-3; clone_size: .; cdr3_nt: TGTGCCAGCAGTTTAAAGCGTCATTTCACAGATACGCAGTATTTT; cdr3_aa: CASSLKRHFTDTQYF
v_call: TRBV29-1; d_call: .; j_call: TRBJ2-3; clone_size: .; cdr3_nt: TGCAGCGTTGAAGGGAAGTATACAGATACGCAGTATTTT; cdr3_aa: CSVEGKYTDTQYF
v_call: TRBV19; d_call: .; j_call: TRBJ1-1; clone_size: once; cdr3_nt: TGTGCCAGTAGTATCGAGGTAACAGCTCTGAACACTGAAGCTTTCTTT; cdr3_aa: CASSIEVTALNTEAFF
v_call: TRBV4-3; d_call: .; j_call: TRBJ1-2; clone_size: .; cdr3_nt: TGCGCCAGCAGCCAAGTCGGGGGCGAAGTATCTGGCTACACCTTC; cdr3_aa: CASSQVGGEVSGYTF
v_call: TRBV15; d_call: TRBD1; j_call: TRBJ1-3; clone_size: once; cdr3_nt: TGTGCCACCAGGGACAGGGTAAACACCATATATTTT; cdr3_aa: CATRDRVNTIYF